One and the same sample provided the 21 T cell receptor beta chains below, sequenced in a study of T-cell memory formation after mild COVID-19. TCRdb fed the 5' RACE reads into MiXCR, producing one record per CDR3 protein. The repertoire includes roughly 250,000 distinct CDR3 sequences, around 17% of them detected once, and approximately 3.6% sits in the top ten. The specimen sequenced was PBMCs or a T cell subset sorted from them (not recorded which). These receptors were collected from a man between 18 and 35 years old who had mild COVID-19 (a few samples of this study predate the infection). Cell type and time point are not known.

A few counts support this clonotype. CDR3 coding DNA: TGTGCCAGCAGTTACCGGCGTCCGAACACCGGGGAGCTGTTTTTT. Residues: CASSYRRPNTGELFF. The chain has TRBV6-5 and TRBJ2-2; no firm D call. This CDR3 comprises 15 residues. CDR1 and CDR2 (germline): MNHEY, SVGAGI. With 2 bases removed from V and 0 bases from J, the gap between germline ends came to 7 bases.

The DNA for the CDR3 is TGCAGCGTTCGTAGGGAATTTGAAGCTTTCTTT. It codes for CSVRREFEAFF. The V and J genes are TRBV29-1 and TRBJ1-1, with D unresolved. The CDR3 runs 11 residues. The germline V and J ends were trimmed by 5 bases and 7 bases, with 11 bases remaining between them. Germline-derived CDR1 and CDR2 are SQVTM and ANQGSEA. The full variable domain, its missing parts supplied by reference TRBV29-1 and TRBJ1-1, is SAVISQKPSRDICQRGTSLTIQCQVDSQVTMMFWYRQQPGQSLTLIATANQGSEATYESGFVIDKFPISRPNLTFSTLTVSNMSPEDSSIYLCSVRREFEAFFGQGTRLTVV.

The chain combines TRBV4-2 with TRBJ1-1; 10 nucleotides match TRBD1. Losses at the gene ends were 4 bases for V and 5 bases for J; bases not matched to a gene: 4. Germline V gene data show CDR1 as LGHNA and CDR2 as YNFKEQ. CDR3 length equals 14 residues. The chain's CDR3 is CASSRGQGVTEAFF. In nucleotides, the CDR3 is TGTGCCAGCAGCCGCGGACAGGGGGTAACTGAAGCTTTCTTT.

V is TRBV5-1 and J is TRBJ1-6, with D perhaps TRBD1 (6 bases). CDR1 SGHRS and CDR2 YFSETQ come from the germline V gene. This CDR3 contains 15 residues. Trimming pared 2 bases from V and 8 bases from J, leaving 14 bases between. In nucleotides, the CDR3 is TGCGCCAGCAGCTTTTCCCCCGGGGGCGATTCACCCCTCCACTTT. It translates to CASSFSPGGDSPLHF.

This clonotype appeared once. This chain's CDR3 is CAIRPSKGEAGELFF. The CDR3 DNA sequence: TGTGCCATCAGACCATCCAAAGGCGAAGCCGGGGAGCTGTTTTTT. This sequence joins TRBV10-3 and TRBJ2-2; the D is unclear. CDR3 length: 15 residues. V was clipped by 6 bases and J by 6 bases, with 17 bases between them. Germline loops: CDR1 ENHRY, CDR2 SYGVKD.

This clonotype was seen more than once but under ten times. The V gene is TRBV7-2, the J gene TRBJ2-2; 7 bases line up with TRBD1. From germline, CDR1 is SGHTA and CDR2 FQGNSA. The CDR3 loop spans 13 amino acids. Trimming removed 5 bases from V and 5 bases from J; junction bases left unmatched: 2. CDR3 sequence: CASSPGQTGELFF. The CDR3 DNA reads as TGTGCCAGCAGCCCGGGACAGACCGGGGAGCTGTTTTTT.

This clonotype was counted only a few times. The J gene is TRBJ2-3, the V gene TRBV29-1, with D unclear. Germline V lookup: CDR1 SQVTM, CDR2 ANQGSEA. The length of the CDR3 is 13 residues. Trimming took off 4 bases at V and 2 bases at J, with 10 bases between the two ends. CDR3 in DNA: TGCAGCGTTGGCCATAGGAACACAGATACGCAGTATTTT. It translates to CSVGHRNTDTQYF.

Only one count was recorded for this clonotype. V is TRBV10-3 and J is TRBJ2-7; D is ambiguous. The CDR3 is 12 amino acids. Trimming pared 6 bases from V and 3 bases from J, leaving 9 bases between. Germline CDR1 is ENHRY and CDR2 is SYGVKD. CDR3 residues: CAISQEGYEQYV. CDR3 sequence (DNA): TGTGCCATCAGCCAGGAAGGCTACGAGCAGTACGTC.

The V gene is TRBV5-1, the J gene TRBJ1-2; TRBD1 aligns across 11 bases. Trimming removed 5 bases from V and 4 bases from J; junction bases left unmatched: 4. The CDR3 is 14 residues long. Germline-derived CDR1 and CDR2 are SGHRS and YFSETQ. CDR3 loop: CASRPGQGAYGYTF. CDR3 coding DNA: TGCGCCAGCAGACCCGGACAGGGGGCCTATGGCTACACCTTC.

V gene TRBV27 combines with J gene TRBJ1-6; D is unresolved. Trimming removed 10 bases at V and 10 bases at J, with 17 bases between. Looked up from germline, CDR1 is MNHEY and CDR2 is SMNVEV (reference sequence). This CDR3 is built from 13 residues. This chain's CDR3 is CATGRIIASPLHF. The CDR3 DNA follows: TGTGCCACCGGACGGATCATAGCCTCACCCCTCCACTTT.

This sequence joins TRBV24-1 and TRBJ2-3; 8 positions agree with TRBD2. The germline CDR1 and CDR2 sequences are KGHDR and SFDVKD. The V and J ends lost 4 bases and 7 bases, in that order; junction bases with no gene match: 6. The CDR3 is 14 residues long. Here the CDR3 reads CATSEGSGVNTQYF. The CDR3 bases are TGTGCCACCAGTGAGGGTAGCGGGGTGAATACGCAGTATTTT.

This clonotype was detected many times. The V gene is TRBV28, the J gene TRBJ2-5; D unclear. Looked up from germline, CDR1 is MDHEN and CDR2 is SYDVKM. The ends were cut back, 5 bases at V and 6 bases at J, with 10 bases in the middle. This CDR3 has 12 amino acids. This CDR3 reads CASSLLKKTQYF. The CDR3 DNA reads TGTGCCAGCAGTCTCCTAAAGAAGACCCAGTACTTC.

The chain employs TRBV7-3 and TRBJ1-6; 8 bases agree with TRBD1. Germline V CDR1 and CDR2: SGHTA, FQGTGA. After removal of 5 bases from V and 3 bases from J, the junction contained 6 bases not matched to a gene. The CDR3 spans 16 residues. The CDR3 DNA sequence: TGTGCCAGCAGCGAGACAGGGGTTATCTATAATTCACCCCTCCACTTT. Translated: CASSETGVIYNSPLHF.

A few counts support this clonotype. CDR3 in DNA: TGCGCCAGCAGCCAAGATCCGGGTCCCGAGCAGTACGTC. Translating gives CASSQDPGPEQYV. This rearrangement joins TRBV4-1 to TRBJ2-7; unclear D gene. Germline lookup yields CDR1 MGHRA and CDR2 YSYEKL. This CDR3 is built from 13 residues. V lost 0 bases to trimming and J lost 6 bases, with 9 bases between them.

V usage is TRBV5-5 and J usage is TRBJ1-6; D might be TRBD1 (6 bases). CDR1 is SGHKS, CDR2 YYEKEE, per germline (reference sequence). The V end lost 1 base, the J end lost 6 bases, and 14 bases lay between the germline ends. There are 16 residues in the CDR3. The CDR3: CASSLLGGAGNSPLHF. The CDR3 DNA follows: TGTGCCAGCAGCTTGTTGGGGGGCGCGGGTAATTCACCCCTCCACTTT. Looking up the rest from reference TRBV5-5 and TRBJ1-6 gives the full variable domain: DAGVTQSPTHLIKTRGQQVTLRCSPISGHKSVSWYQQVLGQGPQFIFQYYEKEERGRGNFPDRFSARQFPNYSSELNVNALLLGDSALYLCASSLLGGAGNSPLHFGNGTRLTVT.

This chain connects TRBV9 to TRBJ2-7, with D perhaps TRBD1 (6 bases). CDR3 length equals 14 residues. CDR1 SGDLS and CDR2 YYNGEE come from the germline V gene. V dropped 3 bases and J dropped 1 base, with 11 bases sitting between them. The CDR3 protein is CASSARGTSYEQYF. The CDR3 nucleotides are TGTGCCAGCAGCGCTAGGGGGACATCCTACGAGCAGTACTTC.

This clonotype was counted only a few times. The V gene is TRBV5-1, the J gene TRBJ2-6; D may be TRBD1 (7 bases). Trimming removed 0 bases from V and 0 bases from J, with 13 bases in between. From germline, CDR1 is SGHRS and CDR2 YFSETQ. The CDR3 has 18 residues. CDR3 bases: TGCGCCAGCAGCTTGGTGGGGGGACAGTCCTCTGGGGCCAACGTCCTGACTTTC. This gives the protein CASSLVGGQSSGANVLTF.

This clonotype has just a few counts. This sequence joins TRBV7-2 and TRBJ1-6; D is unresolved. CDR1 and CDR2 from the germline V gene are SGHTA and FQGNSA. V gave up 1 base and J gave up 8 bases, with 12 bases separating them. CDR3 length: 15 residues. CDR3 amino acids: CASSLEKGWDSPLHF. The CDR3 nucleotides read TGTGCCAGCAGCTTAGAGAAGGGTTGGGATTCACCCCTCCACTTT.

This clonotype was observed a few times. This chain connects TRBV11-2 to TRBJ2-5; TRBD2 matches at 8 bases. V shed 5 bases and J 5 bases; nucleotides not matched to a gene: 4. Germline assignment: CDR1 SGHAT and CDR2 FQNNGV. This CDR3 is 13 amino acids long. Here the CDR3 reads CASSRSGVETQYF. Here the CDR3 DNA reads TGTGCCAGCAGCCGTAGCGGGGTGGAGACCCAGTACTTC.

This clonotype was observed a few times. The chain carries TRBV5-1 and TRBJ2-4, with 11 bases fitting TRBD2. This CDR3 has 14 residues. Trimming removed 6 bases from V and 8 bases from J; junction bases left unmatched: 7. In germline, CDR1 is SGHRS, CDR2 YFSETQ. The DNA for the CDR3 is TGCGCCAGCACGGACACTAGCGGGGGTGACATTCAGTACTTC. It yields the protein CASTDTSGGDIQYF.

V and J are TRBV3-1 and TRBJ1-2; unclear D gene. The V gene lost 1 base and the J gene lost 5 bases, with 14 bases spanning the gap. CDR3 length: 15 amino acids. Germline CDR1 LGHDT, CDR2 YNNKEL (reference sequence). CDR3 loop: CASSQGSRRLYGYTF. The DNA for the CDR3 is TGTGCCAGCAGCCAAGGGAGTCGACGGCTATATGGCTACACCTTC.